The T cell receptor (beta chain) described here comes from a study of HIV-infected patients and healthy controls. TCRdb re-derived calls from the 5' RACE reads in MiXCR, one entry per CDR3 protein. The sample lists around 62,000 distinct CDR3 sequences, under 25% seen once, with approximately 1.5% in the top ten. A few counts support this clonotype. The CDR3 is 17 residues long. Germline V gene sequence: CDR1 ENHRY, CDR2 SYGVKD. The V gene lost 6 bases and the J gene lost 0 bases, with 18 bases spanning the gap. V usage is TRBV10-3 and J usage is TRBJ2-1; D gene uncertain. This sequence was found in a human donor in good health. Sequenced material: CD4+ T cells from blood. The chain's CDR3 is CAIRPPKSESSYNEQFF. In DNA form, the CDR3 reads TGTGCCATCAGGCCCCCTAAGAGCGAAAGCTCCTACAATGAGCAGTTCTTC.